This is a list of T cell receptor beta chains from one sample in a study of CD8 T cells in Susac syndrome. From the immunoSEQ multiplex PCR reads, TCRdb called clonotypes with MiXCR, one entry per CDR3 protein. The profile covers about 140,000 distinct CDR3 sequences, with about 95% appearing a single time and 0.11% taken by the ten largest. The sample was CD4+ T cells from PBMCs. These receptors were collected from a human donor with multiple sclerosis. Both conserved end residues are part of each CDR3. A D gene is named only where the DNA matches it firmly. Clone size is shown for a subset of rows, as once, few, many or a class of expanded clone.

size	D	J	V	CDR3	DNA
.	.	TRBJ2-1	TRBV11-1	CASRSGNSDNEQFF	TGTGCCAGCAGATCAGGAAATAGCGACAATGAGCAGTTCTTC
.	.	TRBJ2-5	TRBV29-1	CSVQLTGPQETQYF	TGCAGCGTCCAGTTGACAGGCCCCCAAGAGACCCAGTACTTC
.	.	TRBJ2-7	TRBV15	CATSRGGGSAEQYF	TGTGCCACCAGCAGAGGAGGAGGGAGCGCAGAGCAGTACTTC
.	.	TRBJ2-4	TRBV15	CATSREFSTENIQYF	TGTGCCACCAGCAGAGAATTTTCCACCGAAAACATTCAGTACTTC
.	.	TRBJ2-5	TRBV2	CASSGVETQYF	TGTGCCAGCAGTGGCGTGGAGACCCAGTACTTC
.	.	TRBJ1-5	TRBV20-1	CSASSGMRNQPQHF	TGCAGTGCTTCCTCAGGGATGAGGAATCAGCCCCAGCATTTT
.	TRBD1	TRBJ1-5	TRBV5-1	CASSLGTGGQPQHF	TGCGCCAGCAGCTTGGGGACAGGGGGTCAGCCCCAGCATTTT
.	.	TRBJ2-5	TRBV20-1	CSPVGETQYF	TGCAGCCCCGTTGGGGAGACCCAGTACTTC
.	TRBD2	TRBJ2-7	TRBV25-1	CASSDPSGATYEQYF	TGTGCCAGCAGTGACCCTAGCGGGGCCACCTACGAGCAGTACTTC
once	TRBD2	TRBJ2-7	TRBV4-1	CASSQDVPASGSYEQYF	TGCGCCAGCAGCCAAGATGTTCCGGCTAGCGGTTCCTACGAGCAGTACTTC
.	.	TRBJ2-3	TRBV30	CAWSVSGARDTQYF	TGTGCCTGGAGTGTATCGGGGGCTAGAGATACGCAGTATTTT
.	TRBD2	TRBJ2-3	TRBV3-1	CASSQVRGLAGRDTQYF	TGTGCCAGCAGCCAAGTGAGGGGACTAGCGGGAAGAGATACGCAGTATTTT
.	TRBD1	TRBJ1-2	TRBV28	CASIPRDRDYGYTF	TGTGCCAGCATCCCCCGGGACAGGGACTATGGCTACACCTTC
.	.	TRBJ2-3	TRBV7-8	CASMETDLSTDTQYF	TGTGCCAGCATGGAGACAGACCTTAGCACAGATACGCAGTATTTT
.	.	TRBJ2-7	TRBV12-3/TRBV12-4	CASSPIHGLAEQYF	TGTGCCAGCAGCCCGATCCATGGGCTAGCCGAGCAGTACTTC
.	.	TRBJ2-7	TRBV11-2	CASSFQQGYEQYF	TGTGCCAGCAGCTTCCAACAGGGCTACGAGCAGTACTTC
.	.	TRBJ2-1	TRBV15	CATSRVTAKTPYNEQFF	TGTGCCACCAGCAGAGTCACGGCGAAAACCCCTTACAATGAGCAGTTCTTC
.	.	TRBJ1-1	TRBV9	CASSVKSGISTEAFF	TGTGCCAGCAGCGTAAAATCGGGAATATCGACTGAAGCTTTCTTT
.	.	TRBJ2-5	TRBV2	CASSAGYQETQYF	TGTGCCAGCAGTGCGGGGTACCAAGAGACCCAGTACTTC